This passage covers 10 T cell receptor beta chains from one sample sequenced in a study of control samples from healthy donors and cancer patients. Produced via immunoSEQ multiplex PCR; TCRdb's table is partial and in-frame only. Of a few hundred thousand clones listed, over 75% are singletons. Sequenced input: PBMCs. These receptor sequences come from a man aged 35 to 55 with head and neck cancer.

V is TRBV6-2 or TRBV6-3 and J is TRBJ1-1; 7 positions match TRBD1. This CDR3 is 15 amino acids long. In germline, CDR1 is MNHEY, CDR2 SVGEGT. J was trimmed by 9 bases and V by 5 bases; bases with no gene match: 15. This CDR3 is CASSPRTGTVYKAFF. The CDR3 DNA reads as TGTGCCAGCAGTCCCCGGACAGGCACCGTTTATAAAGCTTTCTTT.

V is TRBV6-5 and J is TRBJ1-2; tentative D call: TRBD1 (5 bases). The CDR3 has 13 amino acids. Germline V gene data show CDR1 as MNHEY and CDR2 as SVGAGI. V was cut by 6 bases and J by 6 bases, with 14 bases left in between. The DNA of the CDR3 is TGTGCCAGCAGACAAACCAGAGGGGATGGCTACACCTTC. Translation gives CASRQTRGDGYTF.

The rearrangement uses TRBV19 and TRBJ1-5; TRBD1 aligns across 9 bases. The trim removed 0 bases at V and 7 bases at J, leaving 10 bases unmatched. Per the germline V gene, CDR1 is LNHDA and CDR2 is SQIVND (reference sequence). CDR3 size: 17 residues. DNA of the CDR3: TGTGCCAGTAGTATAGATCTGGGACAGGGATGGGGACAGCCCCAGCATTTT. It specifies CASSIDLGQGWGQPQHF.

The chain carries TRBV28 and TRBJ2-1; D possibly corresponds to TRBD1 (6 bases). Trimming removed 5 bases at V and 0 bases at J, with 8 bases between. The CDR3 contains 14 residues. Germline CDR1 is MDHEN and CDR2 is SYDVKM. The CDR3 spells CASSRDNSYNEQFF. In nucleotides, the CDR3 is TGTGCCAGCAGTCGGGACAACTCCTACAATGAGCAGTTCTTC.

This chain uses TRBV20-1 with TRBJ2-3, with a possible D match to TRBD1 (6 bases). V was clipped by 3 bases and J by 4 bases, with 17 bases between them. CDR1 is DFQATT and CDR2 is SNEGSKA in the germline V gene (reference sequence). This CDR3 region has 15 residues. CDR3 sequence (DNA): TGCAGTGCTAGTGGTCCCGCGAAGGGGGCAGATACGCAGTATTTT. Its protein is CSASGPAKGADTQYF.

The chain links TRBV6-5 to TRBJ2-2, with D possibly matching TRBD2 (6 bases). The V and J ends lost 11 bases and 2 bases respectively, with 12 bases between them. Per the germline V gene, CDR1 is MNHEY and CDR2 is SVGAGI. This CDR3 comprises 13 residues. The DNA of the CDR3 is TGTGCCTGCGCGGGATCAAACACCGGGGAGCTGTTTTTT. Encoded protein: CACAGSNTGELFF.

V gene TRBV28 combines with J gene TRBJ1-2, with D unclear. CDR1 is MDHEN, CDR2 SYDVKM, per germline. V lost 3 bases and J lost 4, with 12 bases in between. The CDR3 contains 14 residues. The DNA of the CDR3 is TGTGCCAGCAGTTTTCAGGATGGCTTCTATGGCTACACCTTC. It is translated as CASSFQDGFYGYTF.

The chain recombines TRBV18 with TRBJ1-2, with D tentatively TRBD1 (6 bases). Germline lookup yields CDR1 KGHSH and CDR2 LQKENI. There are 14 residues in the CDR3. Trimming shortened V by 6 bases and J by 7 bases, and 18 bases separated the two germline ends. CDR3 loop: CASSRREGDAGYTF. CDR3 bases: TGTGCCAGCTCCAGACGGGAGGGGGATGCTGGCTACACCTTC.

The chain uses TRBV5-1 and TRBJ2-7; the D is unclear. The CDR3 has 15 residues. Germline assignment: CDR1 SGHRS and CDR2 YFSETQ. V gave up 1 base and J gave up 1 base, with 12 bases separating them. CDR3 residues: CASSLSGQSSYEQYF. The CDR3 region has the DNA TGCGCCAGCAGCTTGTCGGGCCAATCTTCCTACGAGCAGTACTTC. Drawing the rest from reference TRBV5-1 and TRBJ2-7, the complete variable domain is KAGVTQTPRYLIKTRGQQVTLSCSPISGHRSVSWYQQTPGQGLQFLFEYFSETQRNKGNFPGRFSGRQFSNSRSEMNVSTLELGDSALYLCASSLSGQSSYEQYFGPGTRLTVT.

This chain connects TRBV5-1 to TRBJ2-1; D gene uncertain. Germline V CDR1 and CDR2: SGHRS, YFSETQ. This CDR3 is 13 amino acids long. Trimming removed 0 bases at V and 6 bases at J, with 7 bases between. CDR3 nucleotide sequence: TGCGCCAGCAGCTTGGAAGGGTCCAATGAGCAGTTCTTC. This gives the protein CASSLEGSNEQFF. The complete variable domain, with remaining parts taken from reference TRBV5-1 and TRBJ2-1, reads KAGVTQTPRYLIKTRGQQVTLSCSPISGHRSVSWYQQTPGQGLQFLFEYFSETQRNKGNFPGRFSGRQFSNSRSEMNVSTLELGDSALYLCASSLEGSNEQFFGPGTRLTVL.